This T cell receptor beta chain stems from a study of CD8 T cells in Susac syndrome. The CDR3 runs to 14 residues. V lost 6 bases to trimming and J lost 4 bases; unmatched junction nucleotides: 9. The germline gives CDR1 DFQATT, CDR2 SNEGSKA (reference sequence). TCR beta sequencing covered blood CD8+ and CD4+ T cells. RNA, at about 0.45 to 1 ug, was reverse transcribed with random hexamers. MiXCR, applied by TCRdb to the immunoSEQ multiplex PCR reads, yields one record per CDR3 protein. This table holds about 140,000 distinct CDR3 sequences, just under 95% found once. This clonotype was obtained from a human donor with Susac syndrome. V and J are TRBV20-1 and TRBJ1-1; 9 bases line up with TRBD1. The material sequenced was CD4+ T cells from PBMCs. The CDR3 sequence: CSASHRGLGTEAFF. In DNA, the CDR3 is TGCAGTGCCTCCCACAGGGGGCTTGGCACTGAAGCTTTCTTT.